The subject of this entry is one T cell receptor (beta chain). Authors' data handling: Counts of nucleated cells, estimated from reference gene primer amplification, were obtained. Measured with immunoSEQ multiplex PCR; TCRdb has only the in-frame clones, and not every one. V and J calls and clone size follow that table, whereas D and trimming were derived from the DNA. The table has fewer than 400,000 clones, about nine tenths seen once. The sample is drawn from a study of blood T cell repertoires in COVID-19. Across the whole study: The origin of the acute and convalescent COVID-19 samples was the United States, Italy and Spain.

Participants were placed into cohorts based on the clinical history they reported. Donors of Cohort 3 who recovered were those that had two negative PCRs, clearance, or symptom resolution. Specimen: PBMCs or T cells enriched from blood (not recorded which). This TCR was recovered from a man aged 60 to 69 who had recovered from COVID-19.

The chain's CDR3 is CASRSFDRVSSPLHF. The CDR3 DNA sequence: TGTGCCAGCAGATCGTTCGACAGGGTGAGTTCACCCCTCCACTTT. The chain has TRBV3-1 (or the pseudogene TRBV3-2) and TRBJ1-6, with TRBD1 matching over 7 bases. The CDR3 is made up of 15 amino acids. CDR1 LGHDT and CDR2 YNNKEL come from the germline V gene (reference sequence). Trimming took 6 bases from V and 9 from J; bases not matched to a gene: 11.